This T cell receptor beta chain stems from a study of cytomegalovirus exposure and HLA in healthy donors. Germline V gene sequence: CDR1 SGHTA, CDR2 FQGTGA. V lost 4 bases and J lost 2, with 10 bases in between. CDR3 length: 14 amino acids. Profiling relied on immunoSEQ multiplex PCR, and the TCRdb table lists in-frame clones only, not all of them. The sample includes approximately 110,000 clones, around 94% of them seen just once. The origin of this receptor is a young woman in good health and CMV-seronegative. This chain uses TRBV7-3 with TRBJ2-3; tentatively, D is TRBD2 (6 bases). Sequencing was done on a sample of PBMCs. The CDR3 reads CASSSGRNTDTQYF. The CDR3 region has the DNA TGTGCCAGCAGCTCAGGGAGGAACACAGATACGCAGTATTTT.